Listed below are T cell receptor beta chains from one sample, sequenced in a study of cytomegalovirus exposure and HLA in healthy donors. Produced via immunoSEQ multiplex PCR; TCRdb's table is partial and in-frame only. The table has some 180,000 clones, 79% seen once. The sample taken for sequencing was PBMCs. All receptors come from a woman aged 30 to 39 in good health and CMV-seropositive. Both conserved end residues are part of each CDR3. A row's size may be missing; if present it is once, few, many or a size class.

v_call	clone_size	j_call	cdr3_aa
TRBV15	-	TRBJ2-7	CATSRERVGEKQYF
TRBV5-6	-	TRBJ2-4	CASSLWRAGVADIQYF
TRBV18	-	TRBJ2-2	CASSPGGTSGIANTGELFF
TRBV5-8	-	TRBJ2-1	CASSQRRGLSYNEQFF
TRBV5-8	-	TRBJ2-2	CASSLQGLWTGELFF
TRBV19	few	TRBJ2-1	CASSIVGGRAENEQFF
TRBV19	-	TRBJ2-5	CASSQGGDLETQYF
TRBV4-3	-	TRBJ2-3	CASSQGRQGGTQYF
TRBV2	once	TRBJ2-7	CASGLYEQYF
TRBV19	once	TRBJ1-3	CASWDRDEGGNTIYF
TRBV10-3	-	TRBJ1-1	CAISESLSVRTEAFF
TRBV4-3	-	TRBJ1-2	CASSHWTEVGGYTF
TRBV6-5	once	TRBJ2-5	CASSYSIVRETQYF
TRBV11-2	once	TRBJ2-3	CASSLVGLRDRTDTQYF
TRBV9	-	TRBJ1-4	CASSVGDWEDEKLFF
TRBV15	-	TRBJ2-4	CATSPTGDPLAKNIQYF
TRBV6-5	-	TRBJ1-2	CATRDSLNYGYTF
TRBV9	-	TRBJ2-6	CASSPGARVVSGANVLTF
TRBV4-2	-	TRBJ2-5	CASSLTTSGGATETQYF
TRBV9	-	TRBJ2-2	CASSVVDRGGELFF
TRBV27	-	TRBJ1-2	CASSYGGIGYGYTF
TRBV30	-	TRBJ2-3	CAWLLAGTDTQYF
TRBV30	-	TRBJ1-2	CACHMGAGYTF
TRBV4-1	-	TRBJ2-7	CASSQELGLAGGPGYEQYF
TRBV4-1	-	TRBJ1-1	CASSPGQGMNTEAFF
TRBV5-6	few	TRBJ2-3	CASSLYGRTSTDTQYF
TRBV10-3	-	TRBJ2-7	CATRGGLVSSYEQYF
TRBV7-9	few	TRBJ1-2	CASSLGGHNVYGYTF
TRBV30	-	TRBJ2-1	CAWKLAGEENEQFF
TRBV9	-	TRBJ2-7	CASSPNPGISYEQYF
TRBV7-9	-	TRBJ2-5	CASSLGLAGGETQYF